The rows below give T cell receptor beta chains drawn from one sample of a study of cytotoxic CD8 clonotypes in ibrutinib-treated CLL. Sequenced by immunoSEQ multiplex PCR; TCRdb stores in-frame clones only, minus some. The sample records 190,000 or so clones, approximately 72% being singletons. Source: PBMCs, taken after 24 months of ibrutinib treatment. These receptors all stem from a human donor with chronic lymphocytic leukemia. Both conserved end residues are part of each CDR3. D genes are given only for firm matches. Only some rows state a clone size, as once, few, many or a class for expanded clones.

V gene	D gene	CDR3 length	clone size	J gene	CDR3 DNA	CDR3 protein
TRBV27	TRBD2	15	many	TRBJ2-1	TGTGCCAGCAGTCTAGAGACTAGCGGGAAGAATGAGCAGTTCTTC	CASSLETSGKNEQFF
TRBV7-2	.	14	.	TRBJ1-5	TGTGCCAGCAGCTTGCGGGGTAGCAATCAGCCCCAGCATTTT	CASSLRGSNQPQHF
TRBV2	.	12	once	TRBJ1-1	TGTGCCAGCAGTGCGGGAGTGGCTGAAGCTTTCTTT	CASSAGVAEAFF
TRBV19	TRBD1	17	few	TRBJ1-2	TGTGCCAGTAGTTTCCAGGGACAGTTTGGGGAGGACTATGGCTACACCTTC	CASSFQGQFGEDYGYTF
TRBV6-5	.	11	.	TRBJ2-2	TGTGCCAGCAGTTGGGACGGGGAGCTGTTTTTT	CASSWDGELFF
TRBV2	.	13	.	TRBJ1-4	TGTGCCAGCAGCCGGGGCGGAAATGAAAAACTGTTTTTT	CASSRGGNEKLFF
TRBV18	.	14	.	TRBJ2-7	TGTGCCAGCTCAGCCGCCGGGTCCCTCCCCGAGCAGTACTTC	CASSAAGSLPEQYF
TRBV4-1	.	16	.	TRBJ2-1	TGCGCCAGCAGCCCCCGACAGAGAAGCTCCTACAATGAGCAGTTCTTC	CASSPRQRSSYNEQFF
TRBV13	TRBD2	14	once	TRBJ2-7	TGTGCCAGCAGCACGGGACTAGCGGAATACGAGCAGTACTTC	CASSTGLAEYEQYF
TRBV4-3	.	12	once	TRBJ1-2	TGCGCCAGCAGCAAACAGGGCTATGGCTACACCTTC	CASSKQGYGYTF
TRBV25-1	TRBD1	14	few	TRBJ2-7	TGTGCCAGCAGTCAGCCGGGACAGTCCTACGAGCAGTACTTC	CASSQPGQSYEQYF
TRBV10-3	.	14	few	TRBJ2-1	TGTGCCATCAGAGCCCGGGACGGTAACAATGAGCAGTTCTTC	CAIRARDGNNEQFF
TRBV4-3	TRBD2	15	few	TRBJ2-1	TGCGCCAGCAGCCCGGGGCTAGCGGATTACAATGAGCAGTTCTTC	CASSPGLADYNEQFF
TRBV29-1	TRBD2	14	.	TRBJ2-3	TGCAGCGTTTCCAGCGGGATCGGCACAGATACGCAGTATTTT	CSVSSGIGTDTQYF
TRBV5-1	.	16	few	TRBJ2-2	TGCGCCAGCAGCGTCCCCGGGACGGCGAACACCGGGGAGCTGTTTTTT	CASSVPGTANTGELFF
TRBV6-1	TRBD1	14	.	TRBJ2-7	TGTGCCAGCAGGGGCGACAGGGGTACCTACGAGCAGTACTTC	CASRGDRGTYEQYF
TRBV27	TRBD1	13	.	TRBJ2-7	TGTGCCACCCACCCAAACAGGGGCGGGGAGCAGTACTTC	CATHPNRGGEQYF
TRBV7-9	.	13	.	TRBJ2-1	TGTGCCAGCAGCTTAGGGTGGCGGGATGAGCAGTTCTTC	CASSLGWRDEQFF
TRBV30	.	14	.	TRBJ2-3	TGTGCCTGGAGTGTACGGCAGGGAAGAGATACGCAGTATTTT	CAWSVRQGRDTQYF
TRBV29-1	.	11	.	TRBJ1-2	TGCAGCGTTGAGTACAGGGATAGCTACACCTTC	CSVEYRDSYTF
TRBV13	.	15	.	TRBJ2-7	TGTGCCAGCAGCTTAGGCGGACAGTTCTCCTACGAGCAGTACTTC	CASSLGGQFSYEQYF
TRBV7-9	.	15	.	TRBJ1-1	TGTGCCAGCAGCTTAGCGGAGGGATTGGACACTGAAGCTTTCTTT	CASSLAEGLDTEAFF
TRBV7-6	.	14	once	TRBJ1-1	TGTGCCAGCAGCAAGGGTACGGGGTCCACTGAAGCTTTCTTT	CASSKGTGSTEAFF
TRBV4-2	TRBD2	15	.	TRBJ2-7	TGTGCCAGCAGCCCACGGACTAGCGGGAGAGCCGAGCAGTACTTC	CASSPRTSGRAEQYF
TRBV15	TRBD1	14	.	TRBJ1-1	TGTGCCACCAGCAGACAACAGGGGGGCACTGAAGCTTTCTTT	CATSRQQGGTEAFF
TRBV5-6	.	16	.	TRBJ2-5	TGTGCCAGCAGGGTCGGTCCGGGGCTGGGGCAAGAGACCCAGTACTTC	CASRVGPGLGQETQYF
TRBV7-8	.	18	.	TRBJ1-4	TGTGCCAGCAGCAACGAACAGGGTTATGCGTTAGCTAATGAAAAACTGTTTTTT	CASSNEQGYALANEKLFF
TRBV10-2	.	13	.	TRBJ2-7	TGCGCCAGCAGTGAGGGATTCATATACGAGCAGTACTTC	CASSEGFIYEQYF
TRBV14	TRBD1	16	.	TRBJ2-7	TGTGCCAGCAGCCCGTTTTACGGGACAGGGGACTACGAGCAGTACTTC	CASSPFYGTGDYEQYF
TRBV25-1	TRBD1	15	.	TRBJ1-1	TGTGCCAGCAGTGAATATCAGGGGGCGAGGACTGAAGCTTTCTTT	CASSEYQGARTEAFF
TRBV4-1	.	20	.	TRBJ2-1	TGCGCCAGCAGCCCGGTCCCCTCCGTCCTATCGGGGGCAGAATACAATGAGCAGTTCTTC	CASSPVPSVLSGAEYNEQFF
TRBV9	.	13	.	TRBJ1-1	TGTGCCAGCAGCCCATTTGGGGTCACTGAAGCTTTCTTT	CASSPFGVTEAFF
TRBV27	.	14	.	TRBJ2-5	TGTGCCAGTCCGCCCTCAAAAACCCAAGAGACCCAGTACTTC	CASPPSKTQETQYF
TRBV28	TRBD2	12	.	TRBJ2-7	TGTGCCAGCAGGCAAGCGGGAGGCGAGCAGTACTTC	CASRQAGGEQYF
TRBV6-5	.	16	.	TRBJ2-6	TGTGCCAGCAGTTGGGGCAGTACCTCTGGGGCCAACGTCCTGACTTTC	CASSWGSTSGANVLTF
TRBV9	.	14	.	TRBJ2-2	TGTGCCAGCAGCGTAGTCGACGGCACCGGGGAGCTGTTTTTT	CASSVVDGTGELFF
TRBV6-6	.	14	.	TRBJ1-1	TGTGCCAGCAGTTACTCGATCAGGTCAGGAGAAGCTTTCTTT	CASSYSIRSGEAFF
TRBV10-3	.	15	few	TRBJ1-5	TGTGCCATCAGCCGAGACAAATATAGCAATCAGCCCCAGCATTTT	CAISRDKYSNQPQHF
TRBV27	.	17	.	TRBJ2-4	TGTGCCAGCAGTTTCCTCCCGGTGGGAATAGCCAAAAACATTCAGTACTTC	CASSFLPVGIAKNIQYF
TRBV7-6	TRBD2	18	.	TRBJ2-7	TGTGCCAGCAGCTTAGCCGTAGCGGGAGGCTATAGCTCCTACGAGCAGTACTTC	CASSLAVAGGYSSYEQYF
TRBV6-1	TRBD1	13	.	TRBJ2-7	TGTGCCAGCTCACAGGGGGCGTCCTACGAGCAGTACTTC	CASSQGASYEQYF
TRBV11-2	TRBD1	15	once	TRBJ1-4	TGTGCCAGCAGCTCGGGACAGGGGGCCGGTGAAAAACTGTTTTTT	CASSSGQGAGEKLFF
TRBV27	.	10	.	TRBJ2-5	TGTGCCAGCGTCCTGAGGGCCCAGTACTTC	CASVLRAQYF
TRBV30	TRBD2	16	.	TRBJ2-3	TGTGCCTGGAGTGAAGGACTAGCGGGAAGCACAGATACGCAGTATTTT	CAWSEGLAGSTDTQYF
TRBV12-5	.	14	.	TRBJ2-5	TGTGCTAGTGCGGTGGACAGCCAACAAGAGACCCAGTACTTC	CASAVDSQQETQYF
TRBV29-1	.	12	few	TRBJ1-2	TGCAGCGTTGAAGGGCAGGGGCATGGCTACACCTTC	CSVEGQGHGYTF